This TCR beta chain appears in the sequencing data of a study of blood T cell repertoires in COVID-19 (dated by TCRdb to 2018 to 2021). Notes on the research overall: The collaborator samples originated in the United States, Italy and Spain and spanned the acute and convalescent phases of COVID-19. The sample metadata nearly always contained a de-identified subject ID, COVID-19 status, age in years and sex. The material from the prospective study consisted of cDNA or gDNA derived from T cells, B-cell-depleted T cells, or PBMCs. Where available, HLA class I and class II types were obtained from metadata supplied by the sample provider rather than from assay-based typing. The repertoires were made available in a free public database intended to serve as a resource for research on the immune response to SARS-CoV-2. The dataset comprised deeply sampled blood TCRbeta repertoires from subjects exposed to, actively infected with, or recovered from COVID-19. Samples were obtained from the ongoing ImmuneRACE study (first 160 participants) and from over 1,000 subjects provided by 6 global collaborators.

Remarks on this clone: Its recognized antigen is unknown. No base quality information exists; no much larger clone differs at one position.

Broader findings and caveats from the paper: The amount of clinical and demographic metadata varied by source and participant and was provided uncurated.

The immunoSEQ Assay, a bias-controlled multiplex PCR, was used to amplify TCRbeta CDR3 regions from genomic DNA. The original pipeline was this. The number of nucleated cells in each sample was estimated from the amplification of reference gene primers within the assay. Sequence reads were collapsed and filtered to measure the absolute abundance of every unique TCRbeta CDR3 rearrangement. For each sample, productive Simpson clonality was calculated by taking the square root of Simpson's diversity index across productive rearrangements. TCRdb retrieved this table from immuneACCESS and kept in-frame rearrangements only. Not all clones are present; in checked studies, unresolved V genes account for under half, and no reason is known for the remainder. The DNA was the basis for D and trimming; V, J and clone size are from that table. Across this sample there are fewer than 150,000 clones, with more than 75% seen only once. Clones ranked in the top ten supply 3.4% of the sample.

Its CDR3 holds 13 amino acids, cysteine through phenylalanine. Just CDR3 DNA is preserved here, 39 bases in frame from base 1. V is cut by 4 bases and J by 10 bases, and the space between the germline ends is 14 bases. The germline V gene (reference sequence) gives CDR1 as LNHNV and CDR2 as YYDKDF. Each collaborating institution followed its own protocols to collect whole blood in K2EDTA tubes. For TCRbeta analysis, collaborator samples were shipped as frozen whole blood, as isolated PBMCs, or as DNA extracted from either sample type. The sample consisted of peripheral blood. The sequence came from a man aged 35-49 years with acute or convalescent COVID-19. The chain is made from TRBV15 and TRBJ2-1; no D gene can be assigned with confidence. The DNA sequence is TGTGCCACCAGCACCCCCCTTTTCAGGGAGCAGTTCTTC. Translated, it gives CATSTPLFREQFF.